The T cell receptor (beta chain) under discussion was sequenced for a study of T cell responses to AZD1222 COVID-19 vaccine. Concerning this clone: The antigen remains undetermined.

Germline V CDR1 and CDR2: ENHRY, SYGVKD. This CDR3 comprises 13 residues. Trimming shortened V by 4 bases and J by 4 bases, and 11 bases separated the two germline ends. Findings and caveats of the study: Among spike-specific TCRs, nearly half reportedly target unmutated variant regions. Donors were mostly white British, more females; clonal diversity possibly underestimated. The CD4 TCRs associated with vaccination extended across spike and predominated at 160-218 and 743-854. The study sampled repertoires only after the peak T cell response.

Using immunoSEQ multiplex PCR, the repertoire was profiled, and TCRdb retains in-frame clones only, with some absent. The sample comprises 65,000 to 80,000 clones, roughly 94% of which are singletons, and approximately 7% rests with the top ten. This TCR was recovered from an adult in good health. The source material was peripheral blood, sampled on day 0 of MenACWY control vaccination. V and J are TRBV10-3 and TRBJ2-7, with a tentative D call TRBD1 (6 bases). The CDR3 DNA sequence: TGTGCCATCAGTGTACAGGGTGGGTACGAGCAGTACTTC. Encoded protein: CAISVQGGYEQYF.